The 27 T cell receptor beta chains below all came from one sample that was sequenced in a study of response to subunit inactivated influenza vaccine. Using its own MiXCR run on the RT-PCR reads, TCRdb lists one record per CDR3 protein. The sample holds hundreds of thousands of distinct CDR3 sequences; roughly 11% are singletons and the top ten take roughly 12%. The material sequenced was PBMCs from blood, taken around seven weeks after vaccination. Receptors originate from a man aged 50 to 60 who received an inactivated influenza vaccine.

This clonotype appeared a few times. V and J are TRBV20-1 and TRBJ2-3, with a weak D call TRBD2 (5 bases). The V and J ends lost 6 bases and 1 base respectively, with 11 bases between them. CDR1 and CDR2 (germline): DFQATT, SNEGSKA (reference sequence). This CDR3 contains 13 residues. For the CDR3, the DNA is TGCAGTGCCGAGGGAAGGGGCACAGATACGCAGTATTTT. Translation gives CSAEGRGTDTQYF.

This clonotype was seen a handful of times. The rearrangement links TRBV6-2 or TRBV6-3 to TRBJ2-3, with D perhaps matching TRBD2 (6 bases). Germline V lookup: CDR1 MNHEY, CDR2 SVGEGT. Trimming removed 6 bases at V and 0 bases at J, with 16 bases between. This CDR3 comprises 16 residues. CDR3 DNA sequence: TGTGCCAGCAGCAGCGGGTGGGCTTCTAGCACAGATACGCAGTATTTT. This sequence encodes CASSSGWASSTDTQYF.

The chain couples TRBV6-1 to TRBJ1-1; TRBD1 matches at 7 bases. Per germline, CDR1 MNHNS and CDR2 SASEGT. The junction had 8 bases not matched to a gene; V was cut back by 6 bases and J by 7 bases. CDR3 length: 13 amino acids. CDR3 loop: CASRPSGGGEAFF. CDR3 nucleotide sequence: TGTGCCAGCAGGCCTTCAGGGGGGGGTGAAGCTTTCTTT.

This clonotype occurred a few times. The chain links TRBV4-1 to TRBJ2-7; 9 bases agree with TRBD2. Germline CDR1 MGHRA, CDR2 YSYEKL. The CDR3 runs 16 residues. J gave up 4 bases and V 4 bases, and 11 bases lay outside the gene matches. The CDR3 loop reads CASSLRGGQDVYEQYF. CDR3 DNA sequence: TGCGCCAGCAGCCTGCGGGGGGGCCAAGATGTTTACGAGCAGTACTTC.

This clonotype was counted between two and nine times. The rearrangement uses TRBV3-1 and TRBJ1-2, with D possibly being TRBD1 (5 bases). The CDR3 runs 15 residues. Trimming removed 2 bases from V and 7 bases from J, with 17 bases in between. Looked up from germline, CDR1 is LGHDT and CDR2 is YNNKEL (reference sequence). CDR3 residues: CASSQLGWGNGGYTF. The CDR3 DNA sequence: TGTGCCAGCAGCCAATTAGGTTGGGGGAACGGTGGCTACACCTTC.

The CDR3 nucleotides read TGTGCCAGCAGTCCTTTTGGGGGCGGTGAAAAACTGTTTTTT. This gives the protein CASSPFGGGEKLFF. The chain is built from TRBV12-3 or TRBV12-4 and TRBJ1-4; D possibly corresponds to TRBD1 (6 bases). The V gene lost 5 bases and the J gene lost 7 bases, with 14 bases spanning the gap. The CDR3 extends over 14 amino acids.

This clonotype was found many times. The chain links TRBV5-1 to TRBJ2-1, with TRBD2 matching 13 bases. The CDR3 extends over 17 amino acids. CDR1 and CDR2 from the germline V gene are SGHRS and YFSETQ. Trimming took 0 bases from V and 9 from J; bases not matched to a gene: 9. The CDR3 protein is CASSLASLAGGSGEQFF. The CDR3 DNA reads TGCGCCAGCAGCTTGGCCTCACTAGCGGGGGGGAGTGGTGAGCAGTTCTTC. The full variable domain, with the rest looked up from reference TRBV5-1 and TRBJ2-1, is KAGVTQTPRYLIKTRGQQVTLSCSPISGHRSVSWYQQTPGQGLQFLFEYFSETQRNKGNFPGRFSGRQFSNSRSEMNVSTLELGDSALYLCASSLASLAGGSGEQFFGPGTRLTVL.

V gene TRBV19 combines with J gene TRBJ2-7; D is uncertain. Trimming stripped 1 base from V and 3 bases from J, with 10 bases between. Per germline, CDR1 LNHDA and CDR2 SQIVND (reference sequence). This CDR3 region has 14 residues. The CDR3 nucleotides read TGTGCCAGTAGTATAGGGGGAATAGGCTACGAGCAGTACTTC. Translation: CASSIGGIGYEQYF.

This chain connects TRBV12-5 to TRBJ2-1; D is perhaps TRBD2 (5 bases). V was trimmed by 6 bases and J by 9 bases, leaving 12 bases between them. CDR3 length: 12 amino acids. The germline V gene encodes CDR1 LGHNT and CDR2 FRNRAP. As DNA, the CDR3 is TGTGCTAGTGGGCAGCCGGGGAGTGAGCAGTTCTTC. This codes for CASGQPGSEQFF.

This clonotype was picked up a small number of times. The chain couples TRBV2 to TRBJ2-2, with 9 bases aligning to TRBD1. This CDR3 is 15 amino acids long. Looked up from germline, CDR1 is SNHLY and CDR2 is FYNNEI. Germline trimming cut 5 bases from V and 4 bases from J; bases unmatched to any gene: 5. The CDR3 DNA reads TGTGCCAGCAGTACCGGGACAGGGTCCACCGGGGAGCTGTTTTTT. Its protein product is CASSTGTGSTGELFF.

The CDR3 DNA sequence: TGCGCCAGCAGCCAAGTGGTCGGGGACTACGAGCAGTACTTC. Its translation: CASSQVVGDYEQYF. The rearrangement links TRBV4-3 to TRBJ2-7, with D possibly matching TRBD2 (5 bases). CDR1 and CDR2 (germline): LGHNA, YSLEER. The V end was cut by 1 base, the J end by 3 bases, with 10 bases between. This CDR3 contains 14 residues.

This clonotype was seen a few times. The chain has TRBV13 and TRBJ2-2, with 10 positions matching TRBD1. J lost 5 bases, V lost 6 bases, and 6 bases had no gene match. CDR3 length: 15 residues. Germline CDR1 and CDR2: PRHDT and FYEKMQ (reference sequence). CDR3 sequence reads: CASRLGTGATGELFF. The CDR3, as DNA: TGTGCCAGCAGGTTGGGGACAGGGGCAACCGGGGAGCTGTTTTTT.

CDR3 amino acids: CASSYSAGGEAFF. The CDR3 region has the DNA TGTGCCAGCAGTTACTCCGCTGGGGGTGAAGCTTTCTTT. The chain has TRBV6-5 and TRBJ1-1; weak D call: TRBD1 (5 bases). The CDR3 length is 13 residues. The V and J ends lost 0 bases and 7 bases respectively, with 9 bases between them. CDR1 is MNHEY and CDR2 is SVGAGI in the germline V gene.

This clonotype was seen repeatedly, ten times or more. V is TRBV4-3 and J is TRBJ2-5, with TRBD1 matching 7 bases. Germline V gene data show CDR1 as LGHNA and CDR2 as YSLEER. The V segment lost 4 bases and the J segment 3 bases; nucleotides outside the gene matches: 2. CDR3 length equals 13 residues. CDR3 protein: CASSRGTEETQYF. The CDR3 DNA reads as TGCGCCAGCAGCCGAGGGACAGAAGAGACCCAGTACTTC.

The chain carries TRBV5-1 and TRBJ1-2; D is uncertain. From germline, CDR1 is SGHRS and CDR2 YFSETQ. Between the trimmed V and J ends, which lost 4 bases and 7 bases, there was a span of 20 bases. The CDR3 is 15 amino acids. CDR3 in amino acids: CASSPREPGGVGYTF. CDR3 sequence (DNA): TGCGCCAGCAGCCCCCGGGAACCTGGTGGCGTTGGCTACACCTTC. Full variable domain (rest looked up from reference TRBV5-1 and TRBJ1-2): KAGVTQTPRYLIKTRGQQVTLSCSPISGHRSVSWYQQTPGQGLQFLFEYFSETQRNKGNFPGRFSGRQFSNSRSEMNVSTLELGDSALYLCASSPREPGGVGYTFGSGTRLTVV.

This clonotype was counted at least ten times. The chain combines TRBV11-2 with TRBJ2-4, with 13 bases fitting TRBD2. J gave up 2 bases and V 1 base, and 14 bases lay outside the gene matches. Germline V CDR1 and CDR2: SGHAT, FQNNGV. The CDR3 runs to 21 residues. The CDR3 DNA reads as TGTGCCAGCAGCTTAGTCCCTGGACTAGCGGGGGCCCTTAGGCCCAAAAACATTCAGTACTTC. As protein: CASSLVPGLAGALRPKNIQYF.

This clonotype was detected many times. V is TRBV5-1 and J is TRBJ2-1; unclear D gene. The CDR3 totals 13 residues. The V gene's germline CDR1 is SGHRS and CDR2 YFSETQ. V dropped 2 bases and J dropped 6 bases, with 9 bases sitting between them. The CDR3 nucleotides are TGCGCCAGCAGCTTATTAGCATCCAATGAGCAGTTCTTC. Translated: CASSLLASNEQFF.

This clonotype was seen a few times. The chain carries TRBV18 and TRBJ2-1; TRBD2 aligns across 11 bases. Germline V gene sequence: CDR1 KGHSH, CDR2 LQKENI. V shed 1 base and J 12 bases; nucleotides not matched to a gene: 11. This CDR3 region has 16 residues. The CDR3 DNA sequence: TGTGCCAGCTCACCACTAACTAGCGGGAGTTTGAATTGGCAGTTCTTC. Its translation is CASSPLTSGSLNWQFF.

The table lists this clonotype with a few counts. The junction shows a germline mismatch at one end, possibly a read error. The J gene is TRBJ2-5, the V gene TRBV24-1; 8 bases are a match to TRBD2. The CDR3 extends over 13 amino acids. Per the germline V gene, CDR1 is KGHDR and CDR2 is SFDVKD. In DNA, the CDR3 is TGTGCCACCAGTGACCCGGGACTAGGGGAAATTCACTTC. Protein product: CATSDPGLGEIHF.

V usage is TRBV5-1 and J usage is TRBJ2-3, with TRBD2 matching over 13 bases. CDR1 and CDR2 (germline): SGHRS, YFSETQ. CDR3 length equals 15 residues. With V trimmed by 3 bases and J by 10 bases, 8 bases remained unmatched. The chain's CDR3 is CASSSRTSGSKAQYF. In nucleotides, the CDR3 is TGCGCCAGCAGCTCTAGGACTAGCGGGAGTAAGGCGCAGTATTTT.

This clonotype has only a few counts. The gene calls are TRBV4-1 and TRBJ2-1; TRBD2 matches at 9 bases. Germline V gives CDR1 MGHRA, CDR2 YSYEKL. V shed 5 bases, J shed 3 bases, and the junction held 2 bases outside the gene matches. The CDR3 runs to 14 residues. The CDR3 region is CASSGTSLYNEQFF. CDR3 bases: TGCGCCAGCAGCGGGACTAGCCTCTACAATGAGCAGTTCTTC.

This clonotype was found a few times. The rearrangement links TRBV3-1 to TRBJ2-3; 9 bases match TRBD1. CDR3 length equals 15 residues. CDR1 and CDR2 from the germline V gene are LGHDT and YNNKEL (reference sequence). V shed 8 bases, J shed 3 bases, and the junction held 9 bases outside the gene matches. CDR3 residues: CASREQGARTDTQYF. DNA for the CDR3: TGTGCCAGCCGGGAACAGGGGGCTCGTACAGATACGCAGTATTTT.

The V call is TRBV11-2, the J call TRBJ2-1, with a tentative D call TRBD2 (5 bases). Germline assignment: CDR1 SGHAT and CDR2 FQNNGV. Trimming shortened V by 6 bases and J by 5 bases, and 14 bases separated the two germline ends. This CDR3 is built from 14 residues. The CDR3 coding sequence is TGTGCCAGCAGAAGGATTGGAGGACACAATGAGCAGTTCTTC. Residues: CASRRIGGHNEQFF.

This clonotype was recorded a few times. This rearrangement joins TRBV7-6 to TRBJ2-5; D tentatively fits TRBD1 or TRBD2 (6 bases each). V lost 5 bases and J 5 bases, leaving 24 bases between the germline ends. This CDR3 region has 17 residues. Germline V gene data show CDR1 as SGHVS and CDR2 as FNYEAQ. The CDR3 coding sequence is TGTGCCAGCAGCGCGTCTGCGTGGGGGGCGAATAGGGAGACCCAGTACTTC. Translated, it gives CASSASAWGANRETQYF.

This chain uses TRBV11-2 with TRBJ2-3; TRBD1 might be the D (6 bases). Trimming took 1 base from V and 8 from J, leaving 16 bases between them. The germline CDR1 and CDR2 sequences are SGHAT and FQNNGV. CDR3 length equals 15 residues. CDR3 protein: CASSLVQGILATQYF. As DNA, the CDR3 is TGTGCCAGCAGCTTAGTACAGGGAATCCTCGCTACGCAGTATTTT.

The rearrangement uses TRBV18 and TRBJ2-7; D is possibly TRBD1 (7 bases). V dropped 11 bases and J dropped 2 bases, with 13 bases sitting between them. This CDR3 contains 12 residues. In germline, CDR1 is KGHSH, CDR2 LQKENI. CDR3 amino acids: CAGGGQTYEQYF. The CDR3 nucleotides are TGTGCCGGAGGGGGACAGACCTACGAGCAGTACTTC.

This clonotype appeared many times. V and J are TRBV20-1 and TRBJ2-3; D unclear. Trimming left V 5 bases short and J 1 base short, with 7 bases between. From germline, CDR1 is DFQATT and CDR2 SNEGSKA (reference sequence). There are 12 residues in the CDR3. The CDR3 DNA sequence: TGCAGTGCTGTTCAAGGCACAGATACGCAGTATTTT. Translation gives CSAVQGTDTQYF.